These T cell receptor beta chains were read from a single sample in a study of breast tumors, draining lymph nodes, adjacent tissues. TCRdb re-called the multiplex PCR reads with MiXCR, one entry per CDR3 protein. The sample shows tens of thousands of distinct CDR3 sequences, almost 70% of them seen only once. The sample comprised tumor-adjacent breast tissue. The receptor set was obtained from a female donor with breast cancer. Some clones in this sample may be carry-over from other donors' samples. Both conserved end residues are trimmed from each CDR3.

J	length	V	CDR3
TRBJ2-7	11	TRBV20-1	SASRVRGYEQY
TRBJ2-3	15	TRBV6-5	ASSSLGLAGGTDTQY
TRBJ2-3	9	TRBV20-1	SAREPDTQY
TRBJ2-2	14	TRBV7-9	ASSQGGSGRPGELF
TRBJ2-1	11	TRBV10-3	AISKQGLYEQF
TRBJ1-3	13	TRBV5-4	ASSLIGGSGNTIY
TRBJ2-1	9	TRBV19	AIGTSDEQF
TRBJ1-2	12	TRBV27	ASGEASGNYGYT
TRBJ1-6	12	TRBV7-9	ASSQNPILWPLH
TRBJ1-6	13	TRBV20-1	SAKLSGTSDSPLH
TRBJ2-1	12	TRBV20-1	SARGTSRDYEQF
TRBJ2-2	13	TRBV2	ASKTGVQGMGELF
TRBJ2-2	12	TRBV6-4	ASSQDPNTGELF
TRBJ2-1	13	TRBV4-2	ASSQDERERNEQF
TRBJ2-3	10	TRBV12-3/TRBV12-4	ASRGYGEEQY
TRBJ2-1	11	TRBV30	AWSWEGYNEQF
TRBJ2-1	14	TRBV20-1	SARAGLAGVYNEQF
TRBJ2-2	10	TRBV27	ASKGPTGELF
TRBJ2-5	12	TRBV4-1	ASSQTSSHETQY
TRBJ2-3	11	TRBV29-1	SVEEAQSDTQY
TRBJ2-2	12	TRBV2	ASSKGTNTGELF
TRBJ2-3	9	TRBV20-1	SAKRADTQY
TRBJ1-6	15	TRBV5-6	ASSLRGTSSYNSPLH
TRBJ1-6	16	TRBV20-1	SARGLGTGGSYNSPLH
TRBJ1-6	13	TRBV6-6	ASSYEFSYNSPLH
TRBJ2-7	10	TRBV12-3/TRBV12-4	ASRVGGYEQY
TRBJ2-3	14	TRBV5-1	ASSLVGGSEADTQY
TRBJ2-3	12	TRBV5-1	ASSLGTSTDTQY
TRBJ2-7	11	TRBV10-1	ASIVGVAHEQY
TRBJ1-5	12	TRBV20-1	SARTPGGDQPQH
TRBJ2-5	15	TRBV14	ASSQDLSREGRKTQY
TRBJ2-1	13	TRBV14	ASSQFSGAGNEQF
TRBJ2-7	12	TRBV12-3/TRBV12-4	ASRLAGGTYEQY
TRBJ2-1	12	TRBV5-6	ASSPRIAYNEQF
TRBJ2-1	13	TRBV2	ASRPLAGWSNEQF
TRBJ2-7	12	TRBV3-1	ASSPRDREDEQY
TRBJ1-2	13	TRBV7-2	ASSLRRQGAQGYT
TRBJ2-5	14	TRBV11-2	ASKGRRDRAGETQY
TRBJ2-1	10	TRBV12-3/TRBV12-4	ASSPSGNEQF
TRBJ2-7	12	TRBV6-1	ASSAGQGAFEQY